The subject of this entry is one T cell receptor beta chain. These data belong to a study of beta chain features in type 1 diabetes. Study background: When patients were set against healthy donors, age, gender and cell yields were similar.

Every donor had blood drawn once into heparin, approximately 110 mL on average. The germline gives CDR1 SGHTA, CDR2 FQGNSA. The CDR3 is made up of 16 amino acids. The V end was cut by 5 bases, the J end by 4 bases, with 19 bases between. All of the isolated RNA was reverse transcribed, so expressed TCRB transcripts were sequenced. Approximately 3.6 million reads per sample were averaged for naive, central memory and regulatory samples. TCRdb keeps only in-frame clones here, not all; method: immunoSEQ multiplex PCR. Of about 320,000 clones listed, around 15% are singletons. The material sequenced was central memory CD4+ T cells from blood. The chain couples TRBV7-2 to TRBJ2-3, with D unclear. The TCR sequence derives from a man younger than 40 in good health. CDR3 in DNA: TGTGCCAGCAGCCCCGAGAGAGCGAGATTCGCAGATACGCAGTATTTT. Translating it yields CASSPERARFADTQYF.